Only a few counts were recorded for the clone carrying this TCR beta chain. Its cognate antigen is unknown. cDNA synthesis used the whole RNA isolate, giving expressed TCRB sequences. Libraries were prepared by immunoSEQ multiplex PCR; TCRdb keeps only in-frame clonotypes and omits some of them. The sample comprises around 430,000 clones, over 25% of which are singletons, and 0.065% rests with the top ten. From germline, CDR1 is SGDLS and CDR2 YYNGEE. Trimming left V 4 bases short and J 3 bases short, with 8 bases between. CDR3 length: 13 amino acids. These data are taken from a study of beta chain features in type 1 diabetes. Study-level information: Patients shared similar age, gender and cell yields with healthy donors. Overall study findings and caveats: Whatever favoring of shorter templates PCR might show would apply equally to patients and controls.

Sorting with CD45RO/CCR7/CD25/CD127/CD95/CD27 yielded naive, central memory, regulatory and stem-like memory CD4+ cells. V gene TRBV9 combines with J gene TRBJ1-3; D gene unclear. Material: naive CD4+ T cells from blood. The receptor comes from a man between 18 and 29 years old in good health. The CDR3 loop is CASSQPSGNTIYF. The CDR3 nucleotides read TGTGCCAGCAGCCAACCAAGTGGAAACACCATATATTTT. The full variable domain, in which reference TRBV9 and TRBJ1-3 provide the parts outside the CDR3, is DSGVTQTPKHLITATGQRVTLRCSPRSGDLSVYWYQQSLDQGLQFLIQYYNGEERAKGNILERFSAQQFPDLHSELNLSSLELGDSALYFCASSQPSGNTIYFGEGSWLTVV.